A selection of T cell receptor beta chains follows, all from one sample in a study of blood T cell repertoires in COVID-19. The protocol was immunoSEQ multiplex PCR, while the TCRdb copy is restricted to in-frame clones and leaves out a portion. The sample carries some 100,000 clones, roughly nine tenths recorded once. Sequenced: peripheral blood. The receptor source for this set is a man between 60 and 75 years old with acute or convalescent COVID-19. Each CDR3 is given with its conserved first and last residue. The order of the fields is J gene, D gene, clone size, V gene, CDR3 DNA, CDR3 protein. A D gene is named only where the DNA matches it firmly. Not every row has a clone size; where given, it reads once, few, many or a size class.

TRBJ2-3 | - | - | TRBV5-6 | TGTGCCAGCAGCTTCGACAGGACCACAGATACGCAGTATTTT | CASSFDRTTDTQYF
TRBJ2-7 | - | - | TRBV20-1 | TGCAGTGCTAGTCCCCTTAGGCAGGGCCGTGACTACGAGCAGTACTTC | CSASPLRQGRDYEQYF
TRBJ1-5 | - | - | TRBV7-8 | TGTGCCAGCAGCTTAGGCGGGGGCCCCAATCAGCCCCAGCATTTT | CASSLGGGPNQPQHF
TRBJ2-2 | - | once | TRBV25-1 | TGTGCCAGCAGTGATCTGGGGGCGGGTACCGGGGAGCTGTTTTTT | CASSDLGAGTGELFF
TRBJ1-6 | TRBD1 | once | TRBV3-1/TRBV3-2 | TGTGCCAGCAGCCAAGGGGACAGAAATTCACCCCTCCACTTT | CASSQGDRNSPLHF
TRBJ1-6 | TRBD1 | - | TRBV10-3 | TGTGCCATCAGTTTCGACAGGGGTCCTTCACCCCTCCACTTT | CAISFDRGPSPLHF
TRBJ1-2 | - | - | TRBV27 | TGTGCCAGCAGTCCTTTAGACACAACAAACTATGGCTACACCTTC | CASSPLDTTNYGYTF
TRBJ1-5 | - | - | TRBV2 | TGTGCCAGCAGGGCCCGAGACACACCCAATCAGCCCCAGCATTTT | CASRARDTPNQPQHF
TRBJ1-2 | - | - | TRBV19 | TGTGCCAGTAGCCAAACCCCTTCGGGTGGCTACACCTTC | CASSQTPSGGYTF
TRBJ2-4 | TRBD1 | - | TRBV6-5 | TGTGCCAGCAGTTACTCAGCGCAACAGGGGGCAAGTCAGTACTTC | CASSYSAQQGASQYF
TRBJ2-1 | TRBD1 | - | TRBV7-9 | TGTGCCAGCAGCTCCTCGGACAGGGGCCGCTCCTACAATGAGCAGTTCTTC | CASSSSDRGRSYNEQFF
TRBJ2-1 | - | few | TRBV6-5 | TGTGCCAGCAGTTCCCACAGACGGTACCCCCCTGAGCAGTTCTTC | CASSSHRRYPPEQFF
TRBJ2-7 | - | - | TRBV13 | TGTGCCAGCAGCTTTACCGGGAGCTCCTACGAGCAGTACTTC | CASSFTGSSYEQYF
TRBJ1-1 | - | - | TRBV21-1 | TGTGCCAGCAGCGGAAAAAGACAGAACACTGAAGCTTTCTTT | CASSGKRQNTEAFF
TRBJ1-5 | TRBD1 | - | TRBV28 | TGTGCCAGCAGTTTACCCTCGACCACCGGACAGGGGGCCGATCAGCCCCAGCATTTT | CASSLPSTTGQGADQPQHF
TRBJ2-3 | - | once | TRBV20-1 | TGCAGTGCTAGTTTAGCTGTGTGGGATACGCAGTATTTT | CSASLAVWDTQYF
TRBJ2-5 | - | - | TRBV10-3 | TGTGCCATCAGTGGCCGGGATAAAGAGACCCAGTACTTC | CAISGRDKETQYF
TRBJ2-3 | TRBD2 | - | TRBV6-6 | TGTGCCAGCAGTTCGGGGCGACTAGCGGGGACAGATACGCAGTATTTT | CASSSGRLAGTDTQYF
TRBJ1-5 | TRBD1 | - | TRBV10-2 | TGCGCCAGCAGTGGGCAGGGGGCGAATCAGCCCCAGCATTTT | CASSGQGANQPQHF
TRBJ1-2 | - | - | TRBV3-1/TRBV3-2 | TGTGCCAGCAGCCAAACCGGTGGAACAGGGACCTATGGCTACACCTTC | CASSQTGGTGTYGYTF